These 27 T cell receptor beta chains share one sample of origin, sequenced in a study of blood T cell repertoires in COVID-19. This table comes from immunoSEQ multiplex PCR, and its TCRdb copy is limited to in-frame clones, with some not included. The sample holds around 100,000 clones, about 90% seen once. The material sequenced was peripheral blood. Every receptor here comes from a man under 40 in a cohort sampled during active COVID-19.

This clone was picked up one time. The chain joins TRBV21-1 to TRBJ1-1. TRBV21-1 is reported as a pseudogene. CDR3 size: 13 residues. The CDR3 DNA is TGTGCCAGCACCTGCAGAAAGGGAGGTGAAGCTTTCTTT. This sequence encodes CASTCRKGGEAFF.

This clone was seen a few times. The chain couples TRBV24-1 to TRBJ2-5; D is perhaps TRBD2 (7 bases). Germline lookup yields CDR1 KGHDR and CDR2 SFDVKD. The V end was cut by 9 bases, the J end by 5 bases, with 21 bases between. The CDR3 is made up of 15 amino acids. CDR3 loop: CATQATLEGGETQYF. The CDR3 DNA sequence: TGTGCCACCCAAGCGACCCTGGAGGGGGGGGAGACCCAGTACTTC.

In nucleotides, the CDR3 is TGTGCCAGCAGTTCAACAGGGTACAATGAGCAGTTCTTC. Its translation: CASSSTGYNEQFF. V is TRBV12-3 or TRBV12-4 and J is TRBJ2-1; D may be TRBD1 (6 bases). The V and J ends lost 4 bases and 4 bases respectively, with 8 bases between them. The CDR3 runs to 13 residues.

The genes are TRBV5-1 and TRBJ2-7; TRBD1 might be the D (5 bases). V was pared by 0 bases and J by 0 bases, with 16 bases between. This CDR3 has 17 amino acids. CDR1 SGHRS and CDR2 YFSETQ come from the germline V gene. The CDR3 nucleotides are TGCGCCAGCAGCTTGGATAAGACAGTTTTTAGCTCCTACGAGCAGTACTTC. Its translation: CASSLDKTVFSSYEQYF.

The chain links TRBV27 to TRBJ2-1; the match to TRBD2 covers 9 bases. Germline V CDR1 and CDR2: MNHEY, SMNVEV (reference sequence). Germline trimming cut 7 bases from V and 5 bases from J; bases unmatched to any gene: 3. The CDR3 totals 13 residues. The CDR3 sequence: CASTSSGDNEQFF. CDR3 nucleotide sequence: TGTGCCAGCACGTCTAGCGGGGACAATGAGCAGTTCTTC.

The chain recombines TRBV6-5 with TRBJ2-1; 9 nucleotides match TRBD1. The CDR3 contains 13 residues. The germline V gene has CDR1 MNHEY and CDR2 SVGAGI. The ends lost 6 bases at V and 7 bases at J; junction bases unmatched: 4. The CDR3 nucleotides are TGTGCCAGCAGGAGACAGGGGGTGAATGAGCAGTTCTTC. It yields the protein CASRRQGVNEQFF.

As for this clone: This CDR3 is also generated by other DNA sequences in the sample. The chain couples TRBV5-1 to TRBJ1-1, with a possible D match to TRBD1 (5 bases). CDR1 SGHRS and CDR2 YFSETQ come from the germline V gene. Trimming shortened V by 0 bases and J by 3 bases, and 6 bases separated the two germline ends. The CDR3 runs to 13 residues. The CDR3 bases are TGCGCCAGCAGCTTGGCGGGGGACACTGAAGCTTTCTTT. Protein: CASSLAGDTEAFF.

The chain joins TRBV27 to TRBJ2-1, with unresolved D. V dropped 5 bases and J dropped 5 bases, with 13 bases sitting between them. The CDR3 contains 14 residues. In germline, CDR1 is MNHEY, CDR2 SMNVEV (reference sequence). CDR3 DNA: TGTGCCAGCAGTAACGACTCCTCGAACAATGAGCAGTTCTTC. It encodes CASSNDSSNNEQFF.

The chain recombines TRBV5-6 with TRBJ2-3; D is unclear. The ends were cut back, 5 bases at V and 0 bases at J, with 16 bases in the middle. Germline V lookup: CDR1 SGHDT, CDR2 YYEEEE. The length of the CDR3 is 16 residues. CDR3: CASSVAALRSTDTQYF. The CDR3 region has the DNA TGTGCCAGCAGTGTAGCCGCTTTAAGAAGCACAGATACGCAGTATTTT.

The chain couples TRBV18 to TRBJ1-1; D is perhaps TRBD1 (6 bases). Trimming cost V 1 base and J 3 bases, with 12 bases left between them. Germline CDR1 and CDR2: KGHSH and LQKENI. This CDR3 is 15 amino acids long. As DNA, the CDR3 is TGTGCCAGCTCACCACTTCACAGGGTAGACACTGAAGCTTTCTTT. Translated: CASSPLHRVDTEAFF.

This sequence joins TRBV5-8 and TRBJ1-2; D remains unclear. Deletions cut 6 bases from V and 1 base from J, with 13 bases between. This CDR3 is 14 amino acids long. The germline gives CDR1 SGHTS, CDR2 YDEGEE. CDR3 DNA: TGTGCCAGCACACGGTCGCGGGATAACTATGGCTACACCTTC. Protein product: CASTRSRDNYGYTF.

The chain combines TRBV19 with TRBJ2-6; 8 bases match TRBD1. Germline loops: CDR1 LNHDA, CDR2 SQIVND (reference sequence). The CDR3 runs to 16 residues. V lost 4 bases to trimming and J lost 2 bases; unmatched junction nucleotides: 4. The CDR3 nucleotides read TGTGCCAGTAGTAAGGGACAGGTCCCTGGGGCCAACGTCCTGACTTTC. It yields the protein CASSKGQVPGANVLTF.

The V and J genes are TRBV7-3 and TRBJ2-5, with 7 positions matching TRBD2. This CDR3 comprises 15 residues. The V gene's germline CDR1 is SGHTA and CDR2 FQGTGA. V lost 0 bases to trimming and J lost 4 bases; unmatched junction nucleotides: 5. The CDR3 sequence: CASSLTGGTIETQYF. CDR3 bases: TGTGCCAGCAGCTTAACTGGCGGGACTATAGAGACCCAGTACTTC.

The chain combines TRBV2 with TRBJ2-5, with a weak D call TRBD2 (7 bases). Trimming took off 3 bases at V and 9 bases at J, with 17 bases between the two ends. This CDR3 is built from 14 residues. Germline values: CDR1 SNHLY, CDR2 FYNNEI. CDR3 nucleotide sequence: TGTGCCAGCAGTGAGAGGGGGGGCAAGAGAGCCCAGTACTTC. Its translation: CASSERGGKRAQYF.

This clone was recorded once. The chain combines TRBV7-8 with TRBJ1-3; possible D gene TRBD1, 5 bases. This CDR3 is 16 amino acids long. Per the germline V gene, CDR1 is SGHVS and CDR2 is FQNEAQ. Trimming shortened V by 1 base and J by 4 bases, and 14 bases separated the two germline ends. Here the CDR3 reads CASSLGGARSGNTIYF. The DNA for the CDR3 is TGTGCCAGCAGCTTAGGGGGCGCCCGGTCCGGAAACACCATATATTTT.

The genes are TRBV25-1 and TRBJ1-1; a weak D match, TRBD1 (6 bases). Germline V gene sequence: CDR1 MGHDK, CDR2 SYGVNS. The length of the CDR3 is 12 residues. V was pared by 8 bases and J by 8 bases, with 15 bases between. This CDR3 is CASGEQGWEAFF. The CDR3 region has the DNA TGTGCCAGCGGAGAACAGGGATGGGAAGCTTTCTTT.

V is TRBV19 and J is TRBJ2-1, with 8 bases fitting TRBD2. Germline CDR1 LNHDA, CDR2 SQIVND (reference sequence). There are 16 residues in the CDR3. V lost 5 bases and J lost 3; bases outside the gene matches: 9. The CDR3 region has the DNA TGTGCCAGTAGTGACATTAGCGGGGCGCACTACAATGAGCAGTTCTTC. Amino acids: CASSDISGAHYNEQFF.

The chain uses TRBV12-5 and TRBJ1-1; a possible D gene is TRBD1 (5 bases). V was cut by 6 bases and J by 8 bases, with 13 bases left in between. The CDR3 sequence is 12 residues long. The germline V gene encodes CDR1 LGHNT and CDR2 FRNRAP. CDR3 protein: CASGYLGQEAFF. In DNA form, the CDR3 reads TGTGCTAGTGGATACCTCGGACAAGAAGCTTTCTTT.

The V and J genes are TRBV19 and TRBJ1-5; D uncertain. The CDR3 contains 15 residues. With 3 bases removed from V and 0 bases from J, the gap between germline ends came to 9 bases. Germline V gene lookup returns CDR1 LNHDA and CDR2 SQIVND (reference sequence). For the CDR3, the DNA is TGTGCCAGTAGTATTGGGCAGTATAGCAATCAGCCCCAGCATTTT. Protein: CASSIGQYSNQPQHF.

Details on this clone: A clone one base away is much larger, so this may be a read error. The chain uses TRBV2 and TRBJ2-7, with 12 bases aligning to TRBD2. Trimming cost V 3 bases and J 2 bases; bases outside gene matches: 11. The CDR3 totals 18 residues. The germline V gene encodes CDR1 SNHLY and CDR2 FYNNEI. The CDR3 DNA follows: TGTGCCAGCAGTGATGGGGCTAGCGGGGGGGACTCTCCCTACGAGCAGTACTTC. This gives the protein CASSDGASGGDSPYEQYF.

V and J are TRBV2 and TRBJ1-3; D is undetermined. Germline V gives CDR1 SNHLY, CDR2 FYNNEI. The V gene lost 6 bases and the J gene lost 0 bases, with 9 bases spanning the gap. The CDR3 sequence is 14 residues long. The CDR3 bases are TGTGCCAGCAGACCCGGGAGCTCTGGAAACACCATATATTTT. This gives the protein CASRPGSSGNTIYF.

The rearrangement uses TRBV18 and TRBJ1-1, with TRBD1 identical over 9 bases. The junction had 0 bases not matched to a gene; V was cut back by 1 base and J by 3 bases. This CDR3 region has 14 residues. Germline CDR1 KGHSH, CDR2 LQKENI. CDR3 sequence reads: CASSPRDRDTEAFF. DNA for the CDR3: TGTGCCAGCTCACCACGGGACAGGGACACTGAAGCTTTCTTT.

The chain carries TRBV11-2 and TRBJ2-2; 11 bases fit TRBD2. V lost 8 bases and J lost 1; bases outside the gene matches: 15. Germline values: CDR1 SGHAT, CDR2 FQNNGV. This CDR3 contains 19 residues. CDR3 DNA: TGTGCCAGCCGCATCCACAGGGCTAGCGGGGGGCGGAACACCGGGGAGCTGTTTTTT. As protein: CASRIHRASGGRNTGELFF.

The chain employs TRBV5-4 and TRBJ1-2; 7 bases are a match to TRBD1. CDR3 length: 16 residues. The ends lost 4 bases at V and 0 bases at J; junction bases unmatched: 9. Germline V gene sequence: CDR1 SGHNT, CDR2 YYREEE (reference sequence). The CDR3 coding sequence is TGTGCCAGCAGCCCTCTTCTCGGGACAGCTAACTATGGCTACACCTTC. Residues: CASSPLLGTANYGYTF.

CDR3 nucleotides: TGCGCCAGCAGTTTTACTAGCGCACTCATGGATACGCAGTATTTT. Amino acid sequence: CASSFTSALMDTQYF. The chain couples TRBV5-1 to TRBJ2-3; 7 bases are shared with TRBD2. Germline CDR1 SGHRS, CDR2 YFSETQ. The V and J ends lost 5 bases and 6 bases, in that order; junction bases with no gene match: 12. This CDR3 is built from 15 residues.

This chain uses TRBV5-1 with TRBJ1-5; no clear D gene. V was trimmed by 4 bases and J by 3 bases, leaving 11 bases between them. The CDR3 has 14 amino acids. The germline gives CDR1 SGHRS, CDR2 YFSETQ. CDR3 loop: CASSPLGDNQPQHF. CDR3 DNA sequence: TGCGCCAGCAGCCCTCTCGGGGACAATCAGCCCCAGCATTTT.

The chain recombines TRBV5-1 with TRBJ2-1; 9 nucleotides match TRBD1. Germline CDR1 and CDR2: SGHRS and YFSETQ. V trimming: 0 bases; J trimming: 12 bases; junction bases outside the gene matches: 1. The CDR3 runs 12 residues. The CDR3 coding sequence is TGCGCCAGCAGCTTGGCGACAGGGGGGCAGTTCTTC. Protein: CASSLATGGQFF.